These 3 T cell receptor beta chains came from one sample sequenced in a study of T cells after posttransplantation cyclophosphamide. Data came from immunoSEQ multiplex PCR; TCRdb stores just in-frame clones and leaves some out. The data hold tens of thousands of clones, with 75% to 90% observed a single time. Sequencing input: PBMCs. Receptors originate from a man between 45 and 60 years old.

This chain uses TRBV7-2 with TRBJ1-5; 9 bases match TRBD1. Trimming took 5 bases from V and 2 from J; bases not matched to a gene: 4. CDR3 length equals 15 residues. The V gene's germline CDR1 is SGHTA and CDR2 FQGNSA. This CDR3 reads CASSPGTGRNQPQHF. The CDR3, as DNA: TGTGCCAGCAGCCCGGGGACAGGGCGCAATCAGCCCCAGCATTTT.

The V call is TRBV11-2, the J call TRBJ2-7, with a weak D call TRBD2 (7 bases). The germline CDR1 and CDR2 sequences are SGHAT and FQNNGV. The CDR3 consists of 16 residues. With 5 bases removed from V and 4 bases from J, the gap between germline ends came to 21 bases. The CDR3: CASSPNPQGGGYEQYF. CDR3 DNA: TGTGCCAGCAGCCCGAACCCCCAGGGAGGGGGTTACGAGCAGTACTTC.

V and J are TRBV7-6 and TRBJ2-2; D may be TRBD1 (6 bases). Trimming stripped 5 bases from V and 6 bases from J, with 13 bases between. In germline, CDR1 is SGHVS, CDR2 FNYEAQ. The CDR3 length is 14 residues. The chain's CDR3 is CASSKQGFAGELFF. The CDR3 bases are TGTGCCAGCAGCAAGCAGGGGTTCGCCGGGGAGCTGTTTTTT.